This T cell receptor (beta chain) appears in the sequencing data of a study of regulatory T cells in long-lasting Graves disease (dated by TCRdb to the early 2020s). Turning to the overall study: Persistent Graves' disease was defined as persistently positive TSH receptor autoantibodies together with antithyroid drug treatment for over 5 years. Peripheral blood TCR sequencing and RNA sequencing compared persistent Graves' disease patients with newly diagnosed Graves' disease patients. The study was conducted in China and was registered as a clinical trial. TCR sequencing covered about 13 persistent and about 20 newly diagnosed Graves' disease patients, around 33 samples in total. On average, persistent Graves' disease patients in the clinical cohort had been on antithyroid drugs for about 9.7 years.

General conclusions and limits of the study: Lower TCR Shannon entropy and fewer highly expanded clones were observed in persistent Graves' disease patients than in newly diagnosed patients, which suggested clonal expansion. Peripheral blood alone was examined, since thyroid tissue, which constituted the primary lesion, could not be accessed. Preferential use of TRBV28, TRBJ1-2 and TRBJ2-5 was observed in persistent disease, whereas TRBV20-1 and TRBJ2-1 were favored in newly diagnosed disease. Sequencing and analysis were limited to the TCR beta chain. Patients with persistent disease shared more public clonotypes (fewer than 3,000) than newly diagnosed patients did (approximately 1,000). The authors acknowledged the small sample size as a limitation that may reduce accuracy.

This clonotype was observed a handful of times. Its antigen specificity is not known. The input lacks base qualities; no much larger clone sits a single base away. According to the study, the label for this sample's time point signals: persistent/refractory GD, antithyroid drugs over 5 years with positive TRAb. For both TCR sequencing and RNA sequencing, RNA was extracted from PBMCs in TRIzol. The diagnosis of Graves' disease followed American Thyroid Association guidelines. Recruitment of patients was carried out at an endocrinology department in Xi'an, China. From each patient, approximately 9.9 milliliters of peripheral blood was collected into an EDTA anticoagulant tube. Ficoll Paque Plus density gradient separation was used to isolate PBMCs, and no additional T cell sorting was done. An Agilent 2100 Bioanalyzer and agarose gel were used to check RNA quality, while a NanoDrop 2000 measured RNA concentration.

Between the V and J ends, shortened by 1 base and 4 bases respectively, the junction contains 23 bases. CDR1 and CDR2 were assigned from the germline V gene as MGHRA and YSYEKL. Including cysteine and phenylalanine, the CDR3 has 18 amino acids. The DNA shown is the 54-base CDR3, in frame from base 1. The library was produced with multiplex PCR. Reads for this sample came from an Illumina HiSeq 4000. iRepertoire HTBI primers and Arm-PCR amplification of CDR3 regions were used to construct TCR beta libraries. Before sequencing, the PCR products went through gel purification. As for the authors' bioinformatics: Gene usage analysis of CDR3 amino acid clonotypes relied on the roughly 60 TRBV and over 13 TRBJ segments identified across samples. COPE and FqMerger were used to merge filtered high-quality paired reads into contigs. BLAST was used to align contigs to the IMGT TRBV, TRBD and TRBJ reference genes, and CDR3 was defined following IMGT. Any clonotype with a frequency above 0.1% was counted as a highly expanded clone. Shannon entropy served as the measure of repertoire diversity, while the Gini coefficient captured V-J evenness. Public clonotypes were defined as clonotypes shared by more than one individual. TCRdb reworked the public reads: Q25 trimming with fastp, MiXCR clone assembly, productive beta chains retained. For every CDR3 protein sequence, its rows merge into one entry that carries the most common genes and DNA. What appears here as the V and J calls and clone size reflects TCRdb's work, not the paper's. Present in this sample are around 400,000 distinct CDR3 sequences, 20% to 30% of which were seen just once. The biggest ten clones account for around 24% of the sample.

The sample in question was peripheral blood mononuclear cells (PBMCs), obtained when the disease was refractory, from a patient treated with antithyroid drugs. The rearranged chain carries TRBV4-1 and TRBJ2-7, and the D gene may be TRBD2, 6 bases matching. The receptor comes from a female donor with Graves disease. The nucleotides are TGCGCCAGCAGCCAAGTTTGGGGTCCATCCGGGAGTCATTACGAGCAGTACTTC. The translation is CASSQVWGPSGSHYEQYF.